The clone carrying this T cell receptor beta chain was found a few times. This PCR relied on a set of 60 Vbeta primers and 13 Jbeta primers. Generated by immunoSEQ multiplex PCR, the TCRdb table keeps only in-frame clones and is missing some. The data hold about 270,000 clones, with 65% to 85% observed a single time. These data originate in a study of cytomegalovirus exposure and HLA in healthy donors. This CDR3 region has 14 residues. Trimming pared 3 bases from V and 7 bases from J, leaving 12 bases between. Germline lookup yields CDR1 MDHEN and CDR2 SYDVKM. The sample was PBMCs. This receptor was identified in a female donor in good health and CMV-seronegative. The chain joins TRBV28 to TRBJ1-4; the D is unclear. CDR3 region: CASSFSDMGEKLFF. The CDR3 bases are TGTGCCAGCAGTTTTTCCGACATGGGTGAAAAACTGTTTTTT. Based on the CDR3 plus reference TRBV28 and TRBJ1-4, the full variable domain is DVKVTQSSRYLVKRTGEKVFLECVQDMDHENMFWYRQDPGLGLRLIYFSYDVKMKEKGDIPEGYSVSREKKERFSLILESASTNQTSMYLCASSFSDMGEKLFFGSGTQLSVL.